These 7 T cell receptor beta chains share one sample of origin, sequenced in a study of Ad26.COV2.S vaccination and SARS-CoV-2 variants. Stated treatment: around 19 received Ad26.COV2.S at low or high dose, single or two shots; several received placebo; per-sample allocation not given. Each sample was drawn 63 days after the first injection (of vaccine or placebo). Method: immunoSEQ multiplex PCR; TCRdb's copy keeps in-frame clones and lacks some. The sample includes some 290,000 clones, around four fifths of them seen just once. The sample in question was peripheral blood, obtained in a trial of Ad26.COV2.S vaccine versus placebo. The receptors originated from a person between 18 and 65 years old who received the Ad26.COV2.S COVID-19 vaccine or a placebo.

This clone has just one count. This sequence joins TRBV3-1 (or the pseudogene TRBV3-2) and TRBJ2-7; 8 bases map to TRBD1. Germline values: CDR1 LGHDT, CDR2 YNNKEL (reference sequence). After removal of 3 bases from V and 4 bases from J, the junction contained 14 bases not matched to a gene. There are 17 residues in the CDR3. The CDR3 loop is CASSHHRVGQGRYEQYF. The CDR3 nucleotides read TGTGCCAGCAGCCACCACCGGGTAGGACAGGGCAGGTACGAGCAGTACTTC.

The J gene is TRBJ1-6, the V gene TRBV3-1 (or the pseudogene TRBV3-2), with D perhaps matching TRBD1 (5 bases). The CDR3 is 16 residues long. CDR1 is LGHDT, CDR2 YNNKEL, per germline (reference sequence). V was trimmed by 3 bases and J by 6 bases, leaving 15 bases between them. The CDR3 nucleotides read TGTGCCAGCAGCCAGGCAGGGACGGGGGGTAATTCACCCCTCCACTTT. This sequence encodes CASSQAGTGGNSPLHF.

The CDR3 nucleotides are TGTGCCAGCAGCCTCACGACTAGCCGCAATGAGCAGTTCTTC. Its translation is CASSLTTSRNEQFF. The V call is TRBV11-2, the J call TRBJ2-1; 7 bases align to TRBD2. The CDR3 has 14 amino acids. V lost 5 bases and J lost 6; bases outside the gene matches: 7. Looked up from germline, CDR1 is SGHAT and CDR2 is FQNNGV.

V and J are TRBV18 and TRBJ1-1; perhaps TRBD1 as D (6 bases). CDR3 length equals 16 residues. Trimming left V 4 bases short and J 0 bases short, with 15 bases between. Germline V CDR1 and CDR2: KGHSH, LQKENI. CDR3 DNA sequence: TGTGCCAGCTCACTGTCGACTGGGACACTGAACACTGAAGCTTTCTTT. Translating it yields CASSLSTGTLNTEAFF.

V usage is TRBV5-4 and J usage is TRBJ2-3; 8 bases match TRBD2. The CDR3 spans 15 residues. In germline, CDR1 is SGHNT, CDR2 YYREEE (reference sequence). With V trimmed by 4 bases and J by 6 bases, 10 bases remained unmatched. The chain's CDR3 is CASSPPGTSGDTQYF. The DNA for the CDR3 is TGTGCCAGCAGCCCGCCCGGGACTAGTGGCGATACGCAGTATTTT.

This clone was seen just once. The rearrangement joins TRBV21-1 to TRBJ2-2; no check of the table's D call, TRBD2, against the DNA was made. TRBV21-1 is an annotated pseudogene. This CDR3 has 13 residues. Written as DNA, the CDR3 is TGTGCCAGCACCACCAGCGGAGCCGGGGAGCTGTTTTTT. Amino acids: CASTTSGAGELFF.

This clone was observed a single time. V gene TRBV7-3 combines with J gene TRBJ2-3; D is possibly TRBD1 (6 bases). This CDR3 has 16 amino acids. The germline gives CDR1 SGHTA, CDR2 FQGTGA. V lost 0 bases, J lost 2 bases, and 12 bases lay in between. The CDR3 sequence is CASSLTTRGYTDTQYF. The CDR3 DNA is TGTGCCAGCAGCTTAACGACGAGGGGGTACACAGATACGCAGTATTTT.